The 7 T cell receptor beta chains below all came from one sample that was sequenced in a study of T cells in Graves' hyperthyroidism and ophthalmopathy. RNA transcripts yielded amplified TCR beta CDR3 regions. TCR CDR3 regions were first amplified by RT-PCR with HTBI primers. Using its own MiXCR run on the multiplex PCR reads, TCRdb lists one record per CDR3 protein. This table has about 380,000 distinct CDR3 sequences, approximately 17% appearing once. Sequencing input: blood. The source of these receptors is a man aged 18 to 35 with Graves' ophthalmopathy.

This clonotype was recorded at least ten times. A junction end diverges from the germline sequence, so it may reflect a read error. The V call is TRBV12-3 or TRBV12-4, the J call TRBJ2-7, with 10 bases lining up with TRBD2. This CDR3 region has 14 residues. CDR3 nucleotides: TGTGCCAGCAGTCTAGCGGGGGACGATTACGAGCAGTACTTC. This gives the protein CASSLAGDDYEQYF.

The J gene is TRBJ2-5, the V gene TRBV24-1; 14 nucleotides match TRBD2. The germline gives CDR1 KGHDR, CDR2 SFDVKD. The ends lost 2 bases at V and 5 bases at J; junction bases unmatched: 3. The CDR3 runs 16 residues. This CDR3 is CATSDSWTSGGETQYF. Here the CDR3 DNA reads TGTGCCACCAGTGATTCCTGGACTAGCGGGGGGGAGACCCAGTACTTC.

The CDR3 region is CASSLALADFMNTEAFF. CDR3 DNA: TGTGCCAGCAGCTTAGCGCTAGCAGACTTCATGAACACTGAAGCTTTCTTT. The chain carries TRBV7-9 and TRBJ1-1, with D unresolved. V was shortened by 0 bases and J by 0 bases, with 14 bases between the two germline ends. CDR3 length: 17 amino acids. Germline V lookup: CDR1 SEHNR, CDR2 FQNEAQ (reference sequence).

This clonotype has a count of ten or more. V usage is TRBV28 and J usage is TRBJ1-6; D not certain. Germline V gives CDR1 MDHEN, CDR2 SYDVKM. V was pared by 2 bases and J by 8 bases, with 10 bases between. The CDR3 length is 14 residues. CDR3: CASSLAVPYSPLHF. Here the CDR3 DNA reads TGTGCCAGCAGTTTAGCAGTTCCTTATTCACCCCTCCACTTT.

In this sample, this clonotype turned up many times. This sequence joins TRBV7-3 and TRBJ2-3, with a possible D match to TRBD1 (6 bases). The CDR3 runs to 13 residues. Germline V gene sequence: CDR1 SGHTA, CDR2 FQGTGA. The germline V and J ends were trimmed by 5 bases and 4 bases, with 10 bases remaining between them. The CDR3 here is CASSQGPADTQYF. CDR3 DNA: TGTGCCAGCAGCCAGGGGCCCGCAGATACGCAGTATTTT.

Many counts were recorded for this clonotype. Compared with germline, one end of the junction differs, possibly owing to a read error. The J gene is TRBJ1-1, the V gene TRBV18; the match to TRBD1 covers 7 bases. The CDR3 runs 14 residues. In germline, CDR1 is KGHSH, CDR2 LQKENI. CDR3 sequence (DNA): TGTGCCAGCTCACCCCCGGGACAGTACACTGGAGCTTTCTTT. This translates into CASSPPGQYTGAFF.

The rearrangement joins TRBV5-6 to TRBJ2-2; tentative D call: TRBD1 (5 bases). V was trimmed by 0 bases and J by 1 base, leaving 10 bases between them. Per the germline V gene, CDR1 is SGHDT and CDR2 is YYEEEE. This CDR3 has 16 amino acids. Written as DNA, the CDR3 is TGTGCCAGCAGCTTGGTGTCCGGACAGAACACCGGGGAGCTGTTTTTT. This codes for CASSLVSGQNTGELFF.